Given below is one TCR beta chain in context. As yet, its antigen is unknown. One to two pinch biopsies were taken from the rectum during colonoscopy. The CDR3 has 15 amino acids. With 1 base removed from V and 2 bases from J, the gap between germline ends came to 10 bases. The germline gives CDR1 SEHNR, CDR2 FQNEAQ (reference sequence). The data belong to a study of pediatric ulcerative colitis. Whole-study findings and limits: Two patients' blood samples yielded substantially fewer templates. No controls had the two rectal clonotypes shared by ulcerative colitis patients.

Up to 500,000 reads were sequenced per sample. Clones were sequenced by immunoSEQ multiplex PCR, and TCRdb holds only the in-frame ones, with some missing. The repertoire holds tens of thousands of clones, over 70% seen once, with less than 4.5% in the top ten. The chain recombines TRBV7-9 with TRBJ2-3; D call uncertain. Sequencing input: gut tissue. The clonotype was recovered from a girl aged 5 to 17 with moderate ulcerative colitis. CDR3 amino acids: CASSLVPRHTDTQYF. As DNA, the CDR3 is TGTGCCAGCAGCTTAGTGCCCCGTCACACAGATACGCAGTATTTT.